The present TCR beta chain was sequenced within a study of blood T cell repertoires in COVID-19. At the level of the study: Samples of COVID-19 (acute and convalescent) were obtained from the United States, Italy and Spain. PBMCs, B-cell-depleted T cells, or T cells provided the cDNA or gDNA that made up the material.

Participants reported their clinical history, and cohort assignment relied on those reports. This CDR3 has 13 amino acids. Germline V CDR1 and CDR2: MNHEY, SMNVEV (reference sequence). V lost 7 bases, J lost 8 bases, and 15 bases lay in between. Per the study methods: Amplification of reference gene primers was used by the study to estimate nucleated cell counts. Measured with immunoSEQ multiplex PCR; TCRdb has only the in-frame clones, and not every one. D and trimming come from the DNA, and the V and J calls and clone size come from that table. The sample carries more than 300,000 clones, around 86% recorded once.

Sequenced material: PBMCs or T cells enriched from blood (not recorded which). The clonotype comes from a woman aged 50 to 60 who had recovered from COVID-19. The chain employs TRBV27 and TRBJ2-1; D is perhaps TRBD1 (6 bases). The CDR3 here is CASIHQGRHEQFF. In DNA form, the CDR3 reads TGTGCCAGCATCCATCAGGGGCGCCATGAGCAGTTCTTC.